This TCR beta chain was obtained from a study of regulatory T cells in long-lasting Graves disease. Study at large: Persistent cases were those of Graves' disease that involved over 5 years of antithyroid drugs with positive TSH receptor antibodies.

To note about this clonotype: Its antigen is currently unknown.

Study outcomes and limitations: Persistent Graves' patients showed less TCR diversity than newly diagnosed patients showed. Repertoires from persistent disease leaned toward TRBV28, TRBJ1-2 and TRBJ2-5.

To make TCR beta libraries, researchers used iRepertoire HTBI primers and Arm-PCR of CDR3 regions. TCRdb passed the multiplex PCR reads through MiXCR, listing each CDR3 protein once. The sample gives nearly 350,000 distinct CDR3 sequences, about 20% of which show up once; less than 35% is in the top ten. Time point specified: persistent/refractory GD, antithyroid drugs over 5 years with positive TRAb. TCR sequences were obtained from RNA taken from PBMCs. J gave up 0 bases and V 1 base, and 5 bases lay outside the gene matches. The CDR3 covers 17 residues. Germline-derived CDR1 and CDR2 are MDHEN and SYDVKM.

The V and J genes are TRBV28 and TRBJ2-7; 11 bases align to TRBD1. Here the sequenced sample was peripheral blood mononuclear cells (PBMCs), taken when the disease was refractory, from a patient treated with antithyroid drugs. The TCR comes from a female donor with Graves disease. For the CDR3, the DNA is TGTGCCAGCAGTTTATTCCACGGGACAGGGGGCTCCTACGAGCAGTACTTC. It codes for CASSLFHGTGGSYEQYF.